Presented here are 14 T cell receptor beta chains from one specimen sequenced in a study of post-analysis software for immune sequencing data. Findings and limits, study-wide: Patients carried roughly five TRBV segments more frequently than controls did, and TRBV5-6, TRBV5-1 and TRBV20-1 were among them.

Unique molecular identifiers were built into the TCR beta cDNA libraries. From the PCR reads, TCRdb called clonotypes with MiXCR, one entry per CDR3 protein. The data show about 430,000 distinct CDR3 sequences, roughly 38% seen once. No cognate antigen is known for these TCRs. The sequenced sample was blood. The receptors stem from a girl aged 2-10 years with multiple sclerosis.

This clonotype has a handful of counts. The chain joins TRBV7-9 to TRBJ1-4; D is undetermined. The CDR3 runs 17 residues. CDR1 is SEHNR and CDR2 is FQNEAQ in the germline V gene (reference sequence). The V and J ends lost 1 base and 3 bases respectively, with 15 bases between them. CDR3 bases: TGTGCCAGCAGCTTAGGTGAGGTGTTTGGACCTAATGAAAAACTGTTTTTT. This sequence encodes CASSLGEVFGPNEKLFF.

This clonotype was seen only a few times. This chain connects TRBV12-5 to TRBJ1-5; a possible D gene is TRBD1 (5 bases). Trimming removed 8 bases at V and 0 bases at J, with 14 bases between. This CDR3 comprises 15 residues. CDR1 and CDR2 from the germline V gene are LGHNT and FRNRAP. The CDR3 DNA follows: TGTGCTAGTCCATACCCGGGGACTAGCAATCAGCCCCAGCATTTT. Residues: CASPYPGTSNQPQHF.

This clonotype was seen ten or more times. This chain uses TRBV2 with TRBJ2-7, with a possible D match to TRBD1 (6 bases). Germline V gene lookup returns CDR1 SNHLY and CDR2 FYNNEI. This CDR3 has 14 residues. V was pared by 5 bases and J by 0 bases, with 11 bases between. This CDR3 is CASSFRQVSYEQYF. CDR3 nucleotides: TGTGCCAGCAGTTTCCGACAGGTCTCCTACGAGCAGTACTTC.

This clonotype was seen a handful of times. This chain uses TRBV5-5 with TRBJ2-5; D may match TRBD1 or TRBD2 (6 bases each). The V and J ends lost 10 bases and 2 bases respectively, with 9 bases between them. The germline V gene has CDR1 SGHKS and CDR2 YYEKEE (reference sequence). The CDR3 length is 11 residues. The CDR3 here is CAGGLQETQYF. In DNA form, the CDR3 reads TGTGCCGGGGGGCTTCAAGAGACCCAGTACTTC.

The V gene is TRBV25-1, the J gene TRBJ2-3, with D possibly being TRBD2 (6 bases). Between the trimmed V and J ends, which lost 2 bases and 2 bases, there was a span of 20 bases. The CDR3 has 18 residues. From germline, CDR1 is MGHDK and CDR2 SYGVNS. The CDR3 sequence is CASSEGTSGMRDTDTQYF. DNA of the CDR3: TGTGCCAGCAGTGAAGGGACTTCAGGGATGAGGGACACAGATACGCAGTATTTT. Together with reference TRBV25-1 and TRBJ2-3, the CDR3 gives the full variable domain: EADIYQTPRYLVIGTGKKITLECSQTMGHDKMYWYQQDPGMELHLIHYSYGVNSTEKGDLSSESTVSRIRTEHFPLTLESARPSHTSQYLCASSEGTSGMRDTDTQYFGPGTRLTVL.

The V gene is TRBV3-1, the J gene TRBJ2-1; 7 bases agree with TRBD2. Trimming at V came to 0 bases and at J to 10 bases, leaving 3 bases not matched to a gene. Germline V gives CDR1 LGHDT, CDR2 YNNKEL (reference sequence). This CDR3 is 13 amino acids long. For the CDR3, the DNA is TGTGCCAGCAGCCAAGAAGGACTAGAAGAGCAGTTCTTC. This codes for CASSQEGLEEQFF.

This clonotype has at least ten counts. The rearrangement uses TRBV29-1 and TRBJ2-5; D gene uncertain. From germline, CDR1 is SQVTM and CDR2 ANQGSEA. The CDR3 length is 15 residues. The V and J ends lost 1 base and 1 base respectively, with 13 bases between them. Written as DNA, the CDR3 is TGCAGCGTTGAAGTAGCTAAGGGAACCCAAGAGACCCAGTACTTC. Protein: CSVEVAKGTQETQYF.

This clonotype has only a few counts. The CDR3 sequence is CSARKLEVVETQYF. CDR3 sequence (DNA): TGCAGTGCTAGAAAACTAGAAGTGGTAGAGACCCAGTACTTC. The V gene is TRBV20-1, the J gene TRBJ2-5; a possible D gene is TRBD2 (5 bases). Germline values: CDR1 DFQATT, CDR2 SNEGSKA (reference sequence). Deletions cut 2 bases from V and 4 bases from J, with 14 bases between. This CDR3 contains 14 residues.

This clonotype came up a few times. This rearrangement joins TRBV6-2 or TRBV6-3 to TRBJ2-5; the D gene is possibly TRBD2 (6 bases). The CDR3 spans 14 residues. V was trimmed by 3 bases and J by 1 base, leaving 9 bases between them. The germline gives CDR1 MNHEY, CDR2 SVGEGT. The CDR3 bases are TGTGCCAGCAGTTATCGAGCGGGCCAAGAGACCCAGTACTTC. The encoded protein is CASSYRAGQETQYF.

The chain couples TRBV20-1 to TRBJ2-7; D is unclear. The CDR3 is made up of 9 amino acids. Germline V gene sequence: CDR1 DFQATT, CDR2 SNEGSKA (reference sequence). The CDR3 sequence: CWLQYEQYF. CDR3 nucleotides: TGCTGGCTTCAGTACGAGCAGTACTTC.

The chain links TRBV5-6 to TRBJ2-7; 7 nucleotides agree with TRBD1. V dropped 3 bases and J dropped 0; count of bases not matched to a gene: 9. The CDR3 has 16 amino acids. CDR1 and CDR2 from the germline V gene are SGHDT and YYEEEE. The CDR3 loop reads CASSYLTGIGSYEQYF. CDR3 coding DNA: TGTGCCAGCAGCTATTTGACAGGGATCGGCTCCTACGAGCAGTACTTC.

The rearrangement joins TRBV29-1 to TRBJ2-5; the match to TRBD2 covers 13 bases. CDR3 length: 14 residues. Unmatched junction bases numbered 5, after V lost 6 bases and J lost 4 bases. Germline loops: CDR1 SQVTM, CDR2 ANQGSEA. CDR3 sequence reads: CSVGLAGVGETQYF. The CDR3 nucleotides are TGCAGCGTAGGACTAGCGGGGGTCGGAGAGACCCAGTACTTC.

This clonotype occurred a few times. The chain combines TRBV5-1 with TRBJ2-2; weak D call: TRBD1 (6 bases). CDR1 is SGHRS, CDR2 YFSETQ, per germline. V lost 0 bases to trimming and J lost 0 bases, with 12 bases between them. The length of the CDR3 is 17 residues. The CDR3 nucleotides are TGCGCCAGCAGCTTGGTCGATGGGGGCACGAACACCGGGGAGCTGTTTTTT. Its translation is CASSLVDGGTNTGELFF.

The sample holds one count of this clonotype. The CDR3 here is CASSSGGAKNEQFF. CDR3 in DNA: TGCGCCAGCAGCAGCGGGGGGGCAAAAAATGAGCAGTTCTTC. The V call is TRBV5-1, the J call TRBJ2-1; 10 nucleotides match TRBD2. Germline CDR1 and CDR2: SGHRS and YFSETQ. This CDR3 has 14 residues. V lost 4 bases and J lost 7; bases outside the gene matches: 5. The variable domain in full, with the rest retrieved from reference TRBV5-1 and TRBJ2-1, is KAGVTQTPRYLIKTRGQQVTLSCSPISGHRSVSWYQQTPGQGLQFLFEYFSETQRNKGNFPGRFSGRQFSNSRSEMNVSTLELGDSALYLCASSSGGAKNEQFFGPGTRLTVL.